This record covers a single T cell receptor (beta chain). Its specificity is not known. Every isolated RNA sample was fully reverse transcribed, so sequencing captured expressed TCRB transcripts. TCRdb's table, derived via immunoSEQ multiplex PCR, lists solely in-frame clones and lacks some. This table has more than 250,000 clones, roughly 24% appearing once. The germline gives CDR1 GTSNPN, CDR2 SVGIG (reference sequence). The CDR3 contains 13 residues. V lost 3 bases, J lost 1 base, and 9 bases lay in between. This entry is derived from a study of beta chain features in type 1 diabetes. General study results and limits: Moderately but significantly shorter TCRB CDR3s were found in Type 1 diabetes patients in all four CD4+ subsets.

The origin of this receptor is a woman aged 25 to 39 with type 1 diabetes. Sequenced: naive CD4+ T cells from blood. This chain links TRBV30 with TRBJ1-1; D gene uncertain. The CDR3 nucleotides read TGTGCCTGGAGGGGTCAGGCGAACACTGAAGCTTTCTTT. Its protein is CAWRGQANTEAFF.